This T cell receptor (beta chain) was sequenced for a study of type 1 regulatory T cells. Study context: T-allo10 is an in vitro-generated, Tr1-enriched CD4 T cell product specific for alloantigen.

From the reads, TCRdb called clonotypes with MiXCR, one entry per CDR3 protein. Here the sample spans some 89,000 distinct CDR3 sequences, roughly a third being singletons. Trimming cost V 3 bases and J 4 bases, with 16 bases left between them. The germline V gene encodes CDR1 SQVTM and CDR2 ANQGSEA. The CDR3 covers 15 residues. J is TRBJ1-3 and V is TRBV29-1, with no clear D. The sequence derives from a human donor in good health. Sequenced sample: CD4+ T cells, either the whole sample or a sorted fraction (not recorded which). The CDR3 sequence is CSVDPGRPSGNTIYF. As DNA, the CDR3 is TGCAGCGTTGACCCCGGACGTCCGTCGGGAAACACCATATATTTT. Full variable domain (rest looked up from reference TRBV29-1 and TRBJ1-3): SAVISQKPSRDICQRGTSLTIQCQVDSQVTMMFWYRQQPGQSLTLIATANQGSEATYESGFVIDKFPISRPNLTFSTLTVSNMSPEDSSIYLCSVDPGRPSGNTIYFGEGSWLTVV.